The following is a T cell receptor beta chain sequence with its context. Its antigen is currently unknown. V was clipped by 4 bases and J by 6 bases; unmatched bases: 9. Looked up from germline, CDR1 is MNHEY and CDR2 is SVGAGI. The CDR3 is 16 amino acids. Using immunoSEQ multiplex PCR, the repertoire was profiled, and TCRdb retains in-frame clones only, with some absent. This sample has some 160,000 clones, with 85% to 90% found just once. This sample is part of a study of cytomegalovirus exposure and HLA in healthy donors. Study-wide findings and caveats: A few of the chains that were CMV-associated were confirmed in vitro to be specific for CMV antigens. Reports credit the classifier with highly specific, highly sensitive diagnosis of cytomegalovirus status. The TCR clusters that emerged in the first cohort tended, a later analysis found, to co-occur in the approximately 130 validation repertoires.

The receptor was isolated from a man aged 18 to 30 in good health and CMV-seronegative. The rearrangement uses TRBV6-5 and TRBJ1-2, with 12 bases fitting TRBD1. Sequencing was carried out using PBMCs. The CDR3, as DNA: TGTGCCAGCAGTTCCATTCCGGGGACAGGGGGCCATGGCTACACCTTC. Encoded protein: CASSSIPGTGGHGYTF.